A selection of T cell receptor beta chains follows, all from one sample in a study of blood T cell repertoires in COVID-19. TCRdb's table, derived via immunoSEQ multiplex PCR, lists solely in-frame clones and lacks some. The sample holds about 430,000 clones; 70% to 90% are singletons and the top ten take 1.4% to 1.5%. The material sequenced was PBMCs or T cells enriched from blood (not recorded which). Receptors were obtained from a woman aged 18-29 years who had been exposed to COVID-19. Both conserved end residues are part of each CDR3. The order of the fields is CDR3 protein, CDR3 DNA, clone size, J gene, D gene, V gene. A D gene is named only where the DNA matches it firmly. Where a row states a size, it is once, few, many or the class of an expanded clone; other rows omit it.

cdr3_aa: CASSFGAGVTYEQYF
cdr3_nt: TGTGCCAGCAGCTTTGGGGCGGGGGTGACCTACGAGCAGTACTTC
clone_size: NA
j_call: TRBJ2-7
d_call: TRBD2
v_call: TRBV11-2

cdr3_aa: CASSRDYNSPLHF
cdr3_nt: TGTGCCAGCAGCCGGGACTATAATTCACCCCTCCACTTT
clone_size: NA
j_call: TRBJ1-6
d_call: NA
v_call: TRBV7-9

cdr3_aa: CASMSGTSGKRGETQYF
cdr3_nt: TGTGCCAGCATGTCGGGGACTAGCGGGAAAAGAGGCGAGACCCAGTACTTC
clone_size: NA
j_call: TRBJ2-5
d_call: TRBD2
v_call: TRBV5-4

cdr3_aa: CASSESPSQDETQYF
cdr3_nt: TGTGCCAGCAGTGAAAGCCCGTCCCAAGATGAGACCCAGTACTTC
clone_size: NA
j_call: TRBJ2-5
d_call: NA
v_call: TRBV2

cdr3_aa: CASSVGISGGYEQYF
cdr3_nt: TGTGCCAGCAGCGTAGGTATTAGCGGGGGTTACGAGCAGTACTTC
clone_size: NA
j_call: TRBJ2-7
d_call: TRBD2
v_call: TRBV9

cdr3_aa: CASSSPGLGNTIYF
cdr3_nt: TGTGCCAGCAGTTCACCGGGACTTGGAAACACCATATATTTT
clone_size: NA
j_call: TRBJ1-3
d_call: NA
v_call: TRBV28

cdr3_aa: CASSSTGTGAGNQPQHF
cdr3_nt: TGTGCCAGCAGCTCCACGGGTACAGGGGCAGGCAATCAGCCCCAGCATTTT
clone_size: NA
j_call: TRBJ1-5
d_call: TRBD1
v_call: TRBV11-2

cdr3_aa: CASSDPGTSSQETQYF
cdr3_nt: TGCGCCAGCAGTGACCCCGGGACTAGCAGCCAAGAGACCCAGTACTTC
clone_size: NA
j_call: TRBJ2-5
d_call: TRBD2
v_call: TRBV10-1

cdr3_aa: CASTTGTSTDTQYF
cdr3_nt: TGTGCCAGCACCACCGGGACTTCCACAGATACGCAGTATTTT
clone_size: NA
j_call: TRBJ2-3
d_call: NA
v_call: TRBV27

cdr3_aa: CASSLGTGVDGELFF
cdr3_nt: TGCGCCAGCAGCTTGGGGACAGGGGTTGACGGGGAGCTGTTTTTT
clone_size: NA
j_call: TRBJ2-2
d_call: TRBD1
v_call: TRBV5-1

cdr3_aa: CASSLPGYEQYF
cdr3_nt: TGTGCCAGCAGTTTACCGGGGTACGAGCAGTACTTC
clone_size: NA
j_call: TRBJ2-7
d_call: NA
v_call: TRBV28

cdr3_aa: CAWNSRGPIRAFF
cdr3_nt: TGTGCCTGGAACTCCAGGGGGCCAATTCGGGCTTTCTTT
clone_size: NA
j_call: TRBJ1-1
d_call: TRBD1
v_call: TRBV30

cdr3_aa: CASSLSDRGNTEAFF
cdr3_nt: TGTGCCAGCAGTTTATCTGACAGGGGGAACACTGAAGCTTTCTTT
clone_size: few
j_call: TRBJ1-1
d_call: TRBD1
v_call: TRBV27

cdr3_aa: CASSRLAGLESSYNEQFF
cdr3_nt: TGTGCCAGCAGCCGACTAGCGGGACTTGAATCCTCCTACAATGAGCAGTTCTTC
clone_size: NA
j_call: TRBJ2-1
d_call: TRBD2
v_call: TRBV6-4

cdr3_aa: CSVELELAGEAEENIQYF
cdr3_nt: TGCAGCGTTGAATTGGAGCTAGCGGGTGAAGCTGAAGAAAACATTCAGTACTTC
clone_size: once
j_call: TRBJ2-4
d_call: TRBD2
v_call: TRBV29-1

cdr3_aa: CASSFWGGQETQYF
cdr3_nt: TGTGCCAGCAGCTTCTGGGGGGGACAAGAGACCCAGTACTTC
clone_size: NA
j_call: TRBJ2-5
d_call: TRBD2
v_call: TRBV7-9

cdr3_aa: CASQTGIAGNTIYF
cdr3_nt: TGTGCCAGCCAAACAGGTATAGCTGGAAACACCATATATTTT
clone_size: NA
j_call: TRBJ1-3
d_call: NA
v_call: TRBV2

cdr3_aa: CASSLESSLRDNSPLHF
cdr3_nt: TGTGCCAGCAGCTTAGAGTCCTCCCTGAGGGATAATTCACCCCTCCACTTT
clone_size: many
j_call: TRBJ1-6
d_call: NA
v_call: TRBV7-2

cdr3_aa: CASSLSAGSLNQPQHF
cdr3_nt: TGTGCCAGCAGTTTATCAGCCGGGAGCCTCAATCAGCCCCAGCATTTT
clone_size: NA
j_call: TRBJ1-5
d_call: NA
v_call: TRBV27

cdr3_aa: CASSLTGHDQPQHF
cdr3_nt: TGTGCCAGCAGTTTAACGGGACATGATCAGCCCCAGCATTTT
clone_size: NA
j_call: TRBJ1-5
d_call: NA
v_call: TRBV28

cdr3_aa: CASSQASGVSGELFF
cdr3_nt: TGTGCCAGCAGCCAAGCTAGCGGGGTTTCCGGGGAGCTGTTTTTT
clone_size: NA
j_call: TRBJ2-2
d_call: TRBD2
v_call: TRBV3-1/TRBV3-2